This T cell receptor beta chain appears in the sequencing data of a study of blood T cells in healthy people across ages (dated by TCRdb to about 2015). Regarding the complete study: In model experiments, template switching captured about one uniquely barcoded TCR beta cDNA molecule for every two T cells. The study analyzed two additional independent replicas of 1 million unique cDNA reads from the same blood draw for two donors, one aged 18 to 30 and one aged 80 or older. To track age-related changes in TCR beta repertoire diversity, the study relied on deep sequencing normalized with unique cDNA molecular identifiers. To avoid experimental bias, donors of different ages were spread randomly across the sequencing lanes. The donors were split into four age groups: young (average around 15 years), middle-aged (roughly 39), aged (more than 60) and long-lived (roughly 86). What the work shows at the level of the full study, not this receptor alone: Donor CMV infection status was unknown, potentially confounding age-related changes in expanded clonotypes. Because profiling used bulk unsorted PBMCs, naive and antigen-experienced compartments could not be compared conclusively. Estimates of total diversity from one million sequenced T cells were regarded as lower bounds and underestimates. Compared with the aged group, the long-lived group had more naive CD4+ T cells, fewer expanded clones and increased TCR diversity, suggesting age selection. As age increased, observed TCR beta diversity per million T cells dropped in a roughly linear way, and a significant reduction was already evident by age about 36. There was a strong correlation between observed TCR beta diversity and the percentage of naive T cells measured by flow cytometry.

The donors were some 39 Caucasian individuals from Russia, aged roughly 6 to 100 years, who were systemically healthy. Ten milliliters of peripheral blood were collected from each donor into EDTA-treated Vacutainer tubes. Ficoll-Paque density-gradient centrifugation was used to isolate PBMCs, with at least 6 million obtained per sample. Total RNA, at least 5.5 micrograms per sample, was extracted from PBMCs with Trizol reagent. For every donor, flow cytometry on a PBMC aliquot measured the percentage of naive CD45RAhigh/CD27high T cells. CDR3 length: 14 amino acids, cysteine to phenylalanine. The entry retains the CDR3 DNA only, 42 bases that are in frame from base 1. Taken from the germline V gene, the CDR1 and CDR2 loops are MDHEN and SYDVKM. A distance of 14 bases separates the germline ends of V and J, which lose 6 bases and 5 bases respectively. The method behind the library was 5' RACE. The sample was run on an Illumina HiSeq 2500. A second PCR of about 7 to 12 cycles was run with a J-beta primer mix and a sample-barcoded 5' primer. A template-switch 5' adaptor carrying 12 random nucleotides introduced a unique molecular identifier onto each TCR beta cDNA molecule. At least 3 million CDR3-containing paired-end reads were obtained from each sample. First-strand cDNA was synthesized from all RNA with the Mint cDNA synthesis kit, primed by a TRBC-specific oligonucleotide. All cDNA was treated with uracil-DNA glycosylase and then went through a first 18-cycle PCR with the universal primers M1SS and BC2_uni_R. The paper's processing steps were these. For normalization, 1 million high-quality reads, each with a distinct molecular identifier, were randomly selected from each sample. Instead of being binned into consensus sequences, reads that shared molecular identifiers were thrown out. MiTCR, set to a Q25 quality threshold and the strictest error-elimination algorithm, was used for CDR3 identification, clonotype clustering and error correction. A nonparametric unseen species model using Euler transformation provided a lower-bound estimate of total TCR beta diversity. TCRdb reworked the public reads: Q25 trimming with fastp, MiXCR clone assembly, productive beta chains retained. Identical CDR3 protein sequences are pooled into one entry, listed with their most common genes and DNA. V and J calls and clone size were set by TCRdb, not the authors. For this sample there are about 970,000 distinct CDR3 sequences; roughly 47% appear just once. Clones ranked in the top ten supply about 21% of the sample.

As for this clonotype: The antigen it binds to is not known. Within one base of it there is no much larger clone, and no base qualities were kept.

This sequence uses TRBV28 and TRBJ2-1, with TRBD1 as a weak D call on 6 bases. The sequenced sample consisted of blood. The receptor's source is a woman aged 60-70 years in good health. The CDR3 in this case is CASRTDSRHNEQFF. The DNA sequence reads TGTGCCAGCAGGACGGACAGTCGTCACAATGAGCAGTTCTTC. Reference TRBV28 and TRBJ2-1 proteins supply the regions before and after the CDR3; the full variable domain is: DVKVTQSSRYLVKRTGEKVFLECVQDMDHENMFWYRQDPGLGLRLIYFSYDVKMKEKGDIPEGYSVSREKKERFSLILESASTNQTSMYLCASRTDSRHNEQFFGPGTRLTVL.